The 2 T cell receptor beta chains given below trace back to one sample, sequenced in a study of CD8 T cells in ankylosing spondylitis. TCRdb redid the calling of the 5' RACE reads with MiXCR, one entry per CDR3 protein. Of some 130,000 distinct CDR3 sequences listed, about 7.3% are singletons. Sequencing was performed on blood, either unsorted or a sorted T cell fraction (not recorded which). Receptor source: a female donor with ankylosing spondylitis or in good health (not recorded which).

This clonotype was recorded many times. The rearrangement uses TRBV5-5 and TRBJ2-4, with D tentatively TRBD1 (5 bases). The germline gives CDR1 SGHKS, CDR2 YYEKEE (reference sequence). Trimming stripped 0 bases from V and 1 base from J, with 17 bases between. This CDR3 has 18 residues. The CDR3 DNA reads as TGTGCCAGCAGCTTGGGGATGTTGGCAGGGCGGGCCAAAAACATTCAGTACTTC. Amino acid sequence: CASSLGMLAGRAKNIQYF.

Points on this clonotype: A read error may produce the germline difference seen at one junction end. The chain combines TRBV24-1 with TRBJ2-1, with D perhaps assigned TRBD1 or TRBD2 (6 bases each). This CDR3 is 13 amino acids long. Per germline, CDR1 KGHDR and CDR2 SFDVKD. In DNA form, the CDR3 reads TGCGCCACCATTTCGGGGGCCGGTGGTGGGCAGTTCTTC. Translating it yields CATISGAGGGQFF.